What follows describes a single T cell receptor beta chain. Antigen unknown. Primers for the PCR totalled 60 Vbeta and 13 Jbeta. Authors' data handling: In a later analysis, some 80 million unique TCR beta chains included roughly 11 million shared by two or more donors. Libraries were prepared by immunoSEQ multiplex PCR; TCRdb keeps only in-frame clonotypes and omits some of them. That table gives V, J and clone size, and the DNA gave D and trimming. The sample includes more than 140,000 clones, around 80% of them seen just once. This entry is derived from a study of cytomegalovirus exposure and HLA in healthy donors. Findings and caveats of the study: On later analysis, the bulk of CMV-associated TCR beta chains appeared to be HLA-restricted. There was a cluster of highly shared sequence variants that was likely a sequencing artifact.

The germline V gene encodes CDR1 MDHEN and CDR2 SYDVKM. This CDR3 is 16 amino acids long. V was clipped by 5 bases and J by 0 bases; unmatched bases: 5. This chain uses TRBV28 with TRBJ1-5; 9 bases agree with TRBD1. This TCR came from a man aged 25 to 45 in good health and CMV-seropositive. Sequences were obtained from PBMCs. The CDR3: CASSVNRGLSNQPQHF. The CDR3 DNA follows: TGTGCCAGCAGTGTAAACAGGGGGCTTAGCAATCAGCCCCAGCATTTT.